This TCR beta chain was documented in a study of Tregs in tolerant kidney transplant recipients. CD4+CD25+CD127- Tregs, CD4+CD25- non-Tregs, CD4 and CD8 cells were sorted. After removal of 5 bases from V and 5 bases from J, the junction contained 10 bases not matched to a gene. The CDR3 extends over 15 amino acids. Per the germline V gene, CDR1 is MGHRA and CDR2 is YSYEKL. Sequenced by immunoSEQ multiplex PCR; TCRdb stores in-frame clones only, minus some. The sample contains some 62,000 clones, approximately 98% of which appear only once. Sequences were derived from Tregs from blood, sampled before the transplant. The sequence was collected from a human donor who received a combined kidney and bone marrow transplant. V and J are TRBV4-1 and TRBJ1-1, with 8 bases matching TRBD1. Here the CDR3 reads CASSYDDRGGTEAFF. The CDR3, as DNA: TGCGCCAGCAGCTATGATGACAGGGGTGGTACTGAAGCTTTCTTT.